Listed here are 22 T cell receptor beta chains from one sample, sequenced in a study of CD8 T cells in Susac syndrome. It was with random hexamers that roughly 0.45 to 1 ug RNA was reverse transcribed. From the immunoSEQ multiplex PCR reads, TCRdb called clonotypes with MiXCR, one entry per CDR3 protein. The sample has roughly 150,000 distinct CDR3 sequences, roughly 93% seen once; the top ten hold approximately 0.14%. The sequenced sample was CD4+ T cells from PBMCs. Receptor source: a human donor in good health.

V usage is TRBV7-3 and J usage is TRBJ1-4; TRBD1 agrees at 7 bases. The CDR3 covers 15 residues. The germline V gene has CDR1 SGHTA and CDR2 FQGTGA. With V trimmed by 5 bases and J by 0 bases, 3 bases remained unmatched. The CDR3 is CASSGDRATNEKLFF. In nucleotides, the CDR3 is TGTGCCAGCAGCGGAGACAGGGCAACTAATGAAAAACTGTTTTTT.

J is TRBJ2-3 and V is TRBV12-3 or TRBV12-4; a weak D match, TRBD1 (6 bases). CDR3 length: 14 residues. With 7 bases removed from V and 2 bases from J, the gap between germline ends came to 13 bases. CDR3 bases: TGTGCCAGCACAGGGGCACATTTCACAGATACGCAGTATTTT. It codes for CASTGAHFTDTQYF.

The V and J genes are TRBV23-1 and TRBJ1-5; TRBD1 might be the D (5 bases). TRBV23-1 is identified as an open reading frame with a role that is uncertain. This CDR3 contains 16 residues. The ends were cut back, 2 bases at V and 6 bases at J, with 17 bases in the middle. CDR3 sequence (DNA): TGCGCCAGCAGTCAAGGGACCGCCTCTCATGGTCAGCCCCAGCATTTT. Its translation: CASSQGTASHGQPQHF.

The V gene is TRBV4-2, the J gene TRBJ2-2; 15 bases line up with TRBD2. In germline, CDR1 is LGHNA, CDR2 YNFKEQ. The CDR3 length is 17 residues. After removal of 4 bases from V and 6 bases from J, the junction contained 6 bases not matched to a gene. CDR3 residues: CASSPTGLAGGPGELFF. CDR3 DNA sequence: TGTGCCAGCAGCCCTACAGGACTAGCGGGGGGGCCCGGGGAGCTGTTTTTT.

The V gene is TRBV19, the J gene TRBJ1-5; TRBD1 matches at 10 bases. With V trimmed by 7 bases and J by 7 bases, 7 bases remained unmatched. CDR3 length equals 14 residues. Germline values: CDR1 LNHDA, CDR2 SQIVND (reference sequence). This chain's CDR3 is CASTLDRGRQPQHF. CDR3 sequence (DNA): TGTGCCAGTACCCTTGACAGGGGGCGGCAGCCCCAGCATTTT.

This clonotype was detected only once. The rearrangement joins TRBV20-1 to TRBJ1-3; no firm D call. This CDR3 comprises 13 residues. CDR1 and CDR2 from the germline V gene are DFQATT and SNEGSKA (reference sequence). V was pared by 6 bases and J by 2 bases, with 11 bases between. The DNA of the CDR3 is TGCAGTGCGATCTGGGTGGCTGGAAACACCATATATTTT. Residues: CSAIWVAGNTIYF.

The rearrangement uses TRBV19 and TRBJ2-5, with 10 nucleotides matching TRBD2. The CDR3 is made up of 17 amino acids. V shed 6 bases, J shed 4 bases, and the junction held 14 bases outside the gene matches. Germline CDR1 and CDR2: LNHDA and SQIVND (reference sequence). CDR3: CASSSEGSGGAGETQYF. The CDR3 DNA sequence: TGTGCCAGTAGCTCGGAGGGGAGCGGGGGGGCGGGAGAGACCCAGTACTTC.

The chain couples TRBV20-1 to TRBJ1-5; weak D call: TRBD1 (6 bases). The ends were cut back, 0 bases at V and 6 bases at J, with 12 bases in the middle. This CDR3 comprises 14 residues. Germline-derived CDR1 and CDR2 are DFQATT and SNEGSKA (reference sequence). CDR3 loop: CSARDSRGGQPQHF. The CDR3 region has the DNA TGCAGTGCTAGAGATAGCAGGGGAGGTCAGCCCCAGCATTTT.

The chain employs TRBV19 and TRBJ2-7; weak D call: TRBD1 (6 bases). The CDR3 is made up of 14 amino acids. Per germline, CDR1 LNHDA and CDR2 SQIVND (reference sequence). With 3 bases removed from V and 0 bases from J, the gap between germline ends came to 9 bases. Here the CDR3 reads CASSIQGSSYEQYF. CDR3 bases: TGTGCCAGTAGTATCCAGGGGAGCTCCTACGAGCAGTACTTC.

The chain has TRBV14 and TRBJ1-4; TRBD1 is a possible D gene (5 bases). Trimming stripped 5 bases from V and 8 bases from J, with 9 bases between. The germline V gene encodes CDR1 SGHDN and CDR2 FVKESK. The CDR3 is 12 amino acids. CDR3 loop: CASSSTDEKLFF. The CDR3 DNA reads TGTGCCAGCAGCTCGACAGACGAAAAACTGTTTTTT.

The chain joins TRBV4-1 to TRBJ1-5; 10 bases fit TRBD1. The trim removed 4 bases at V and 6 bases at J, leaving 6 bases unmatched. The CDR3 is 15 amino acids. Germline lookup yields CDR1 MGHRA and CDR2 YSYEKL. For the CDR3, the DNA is TGCGCCAGCAGCCTTTCCGGGACAGGGGTTCAGCCCCAGCATTTT. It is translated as CASSLSGTGVQPQHF.

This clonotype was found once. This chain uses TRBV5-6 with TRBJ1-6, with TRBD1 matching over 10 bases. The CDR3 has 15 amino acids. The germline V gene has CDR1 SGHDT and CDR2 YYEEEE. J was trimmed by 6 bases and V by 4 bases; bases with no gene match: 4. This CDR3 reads CASSNRDRGNSPLHF. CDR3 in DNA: TGTGCCAGCAGCAACAGGGACAGGGGTAATTCACCCCTCCACTTT.

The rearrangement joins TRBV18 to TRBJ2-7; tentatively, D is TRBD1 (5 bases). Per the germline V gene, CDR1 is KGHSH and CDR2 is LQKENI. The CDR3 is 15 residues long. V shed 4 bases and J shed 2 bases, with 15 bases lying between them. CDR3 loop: CASSLAQGSTYEQYF. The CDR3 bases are TGTGCCAGCTCACTCGCGCAGGGTTCGACCTACGAGCAGTACTTC.

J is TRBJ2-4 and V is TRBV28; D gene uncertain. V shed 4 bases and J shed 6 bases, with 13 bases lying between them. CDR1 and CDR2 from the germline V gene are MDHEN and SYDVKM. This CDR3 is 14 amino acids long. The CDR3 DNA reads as TGTGCCAGCAGTTCAGTGTCTGTTGGAAACATTCAGTACTTC. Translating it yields CASSSVSVGNIQYF.

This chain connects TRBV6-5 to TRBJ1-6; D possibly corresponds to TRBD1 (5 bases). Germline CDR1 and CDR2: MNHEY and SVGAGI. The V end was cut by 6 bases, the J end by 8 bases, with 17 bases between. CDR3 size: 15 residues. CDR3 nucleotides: TGTGCCAGCAGCCTCGGCCCGGCAGGGTATTCACCCCTCCACTTT. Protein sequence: CASSLGPAGYSPLHF.

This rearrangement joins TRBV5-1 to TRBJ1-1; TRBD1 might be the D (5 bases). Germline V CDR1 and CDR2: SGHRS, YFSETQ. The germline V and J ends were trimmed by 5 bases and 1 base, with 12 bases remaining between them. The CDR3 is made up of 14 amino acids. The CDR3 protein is CASSGLGGNTEAFF. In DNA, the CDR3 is TGCGCCAGCAGTGGGCTGGGGGGGAACACTGAAGCTTTCTTT.

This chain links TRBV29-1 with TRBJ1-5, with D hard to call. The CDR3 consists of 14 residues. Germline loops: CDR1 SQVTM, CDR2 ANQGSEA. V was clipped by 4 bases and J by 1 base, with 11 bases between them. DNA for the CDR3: TGCAGCGTTGTATCCCAAGGGAGCAATCAGCCCCAGCATTTT. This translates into CSVVSQGSNQPQHF.

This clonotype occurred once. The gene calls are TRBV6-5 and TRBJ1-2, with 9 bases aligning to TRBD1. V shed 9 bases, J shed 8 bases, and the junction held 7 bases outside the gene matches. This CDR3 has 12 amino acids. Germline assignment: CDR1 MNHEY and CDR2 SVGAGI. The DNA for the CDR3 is TGTGCCAGTAAACAGGGGGCGAGGGGCTACACCTTC. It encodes CASKQGARGYTF.

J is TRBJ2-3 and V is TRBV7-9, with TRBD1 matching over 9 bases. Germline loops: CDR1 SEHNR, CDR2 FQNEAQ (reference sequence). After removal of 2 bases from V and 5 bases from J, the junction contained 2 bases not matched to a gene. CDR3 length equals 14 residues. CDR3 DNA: TGTGCCAGCAGCTTACTGGACAGGGGAGATACGCAGTATTTT. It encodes CASSLLDRGDTQYF.

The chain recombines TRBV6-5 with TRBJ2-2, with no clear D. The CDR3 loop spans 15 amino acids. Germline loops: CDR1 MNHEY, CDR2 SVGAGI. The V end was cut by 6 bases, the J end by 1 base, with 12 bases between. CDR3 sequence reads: CASSWAGLNTGELFF. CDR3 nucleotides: TGTGCCAGCAGCTGGGCAGGCTTGAACACCGGGGAGCTGTTTTTT.

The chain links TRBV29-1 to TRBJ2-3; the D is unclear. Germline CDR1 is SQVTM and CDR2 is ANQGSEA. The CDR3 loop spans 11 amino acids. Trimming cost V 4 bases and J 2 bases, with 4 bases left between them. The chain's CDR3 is CSVGFTDTQYF. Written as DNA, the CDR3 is TGCAGCGTTGGGTTCACAGATACGCAGTATTTT.

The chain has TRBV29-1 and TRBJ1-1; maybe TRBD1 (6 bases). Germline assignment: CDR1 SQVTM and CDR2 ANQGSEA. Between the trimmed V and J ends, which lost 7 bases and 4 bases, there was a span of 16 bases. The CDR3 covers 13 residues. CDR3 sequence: CSAEAGRGTEAFF. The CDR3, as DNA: TGCAGCGCCGAAGCAGGCAGGGGCACTGAAGCTTTCTTT.